Listed below are T cell receptor beta chains from one sample, sequenced in a study of cytomegalovirus exposure and HLA in healthy donors. Profiling relied on immunoSEQ multiplex PCR, and the TCRdb table lists in-frame clones only, not all of them. The sample consists of approximately 51,000 clones, about four fifths of them appearing once. What was sequenced was PBMCs. The receptor source for this set is a boy younger than 18 in good health and CMV-seropositive. The CDR3 runs from the conserved cysteine through the conserved F or W. The D gene is left open where the match is weak. Expanded clones are given a class, and other clones once, few, many or no size at all.

J: TRBJ2-1
V: TRBV7-6
size: .
D: .
DNA: TGTGCCAGCAGCTCAGCCGGTTCCTACTCCTACAATGAGCAGTTCTTC
CDR3: CASSSAGSYSYNEQFF

J: TRBJ2-6
V: TRBV4-2
size: .
D: .
DNA: TGTGCCAGCAGCCAAGATGTCAGCAGGATCAGCTCTGGGGCCAACGTCCTGACTTTC
CDR3: CASSQDVSRISSGANVLTF

J: TRBJ1-1
V: TRBV11-3
size: .
D: .
DNA: TGTGCCAGCATCACAGGTACCACTGAAGCTTTCTTT
CDR3: CASITGTTEAFF

J: TRBJ2-5
V: TRBV25-1
size: .
D: .
DNA: TGTGCCAGCAGTACGCCAGGGGTGATCCAAGAGACCCAGTACTTC
CDR3: CASSTPGVIQETQYF

J: TRBJ2-3
V: TRBV29-1
size: .
D: TRBD2
DNA: TGCAGCGTCGCGACTAGCGGGGGTCACACAGATACGCAGTATTTT
CDR3: CSVATSGGHTDTQYF

J: TRBJ2-7
V: TRBV18
size: once
D: .
DNA: TGTGCCAGCTCACCTCGAGGTCATGAGCAGTACTTC
CDR3: CASSPRGHEQYF

J: TRBJ2-3
V: TRBV6-5
size: .
D: TRBD1
DNA: TGTGCCAGCAGTTACCAGCGGACAGGGGCAGATACGCAGTATTTT
CDR3: CASSYQRTGADTQYF

J: TRBJ2-1
V: TRBV27
size: .
D: .
DNA: TGTGCCAGCAGTACAATATACAATGAGCAGTTCTTC
CDR3: CASSTIYNEQFF

J: TRBJ2-1
V: TRBV19
size: .
D: .
DNA: TGTGCCAGTAGAGCGATCAATGAGCAGTTCTTC
CDR3: CASRAINEQFF

J: TRBJ2-3
V: TRBV18
size: few
D: TRBD1
DNA: TGTGCCAGCTCACCAGTTGACAGGGACGGCACAGATACGCAGTATTTT
CDR3: CASSPVDRDGTDTQYF

J: TRBJ2-3
V: TRBV11-2
size: .
D: .
DNA: TGTGCCAGCAGCCCGCAGCGGATCACAGATACGCAGTATTTT
CDR3: CASSPQRITDTQYF

J: TRBJ2-1
V: TRBV7-9
size: .
D: .
DNA: TGTGCCAGCAGCTTAGACAGCCTCAATGAGCAGTTCTTC
CDR3: CASSLDSLNEQFF

J: TRBJ2-7
V: TRBV11-2
size: .
D: TRBD1
DNA: TGTGCCAGCACCAATTCATCCGGACAGGGGGACCACGAGCAGTACTTC
CDR3: CASTNSSGQGDHEQYF

J: TRBJ2-7
V: TRBV6-1
size: once
D: TRBD1
DNA: TGTGCCAGCAGTGAAGCAGGGACAGGGCTCGTCGAGCAGTACTTC
CDR3: CASSEAGTGLVEQYF

J: TRBJ1-6
V: TRBV5-1
size: once
D: .
DNA: TGCGCCAGCAGCACCGGACAGAGTAATTCACCCCTCCACTTT
CDR3: CASSTGQSNSPLHF

J: TRBJ2-3
V: TRBV19
size: once
D: TRBD2
DNA: TGTGCCAGTAGTGCGTCGCAGCGGGGGGGGCCAGATACGCAGTATTTT
CDR3: CASSASQRGGPDTQYF

J: TRBJ1-2
V: TRBV6-4
size: medium-sized
D: .
DNA: TGTGCCAGCAGTGACACACCCCAGGGCTCTATCTGGGGCTACACCTTC
CDR3: CASSDTPQGSIWGYTF

J: TRBJ1-1
V: TRBV7-3
size: .
D: .
DNA: TGTGCCAGCAGCGCAACGTTGGGGGGACCTTTCTTT
CDR3: CASSATLGGPFF

J: TRBJ2-1
V: TRBV6-5
size: few
D: .
DNA: TGTGCCAGTGGGCCTTACTCCTACAATGAGCAGTTCTTC
CDR3: CASGPYSYNEQFF

J: TRBJ2-7
V: TRBV13
size: .
D: .
DNA: TGTGCCAGCAGCACCGGGATAACCTACGAGCAGTACTTC
CDR3: CASSTGITYEQYF

J: TRBJ1-1
V: TRBV6-5
size: .
D: TRBD1
DNA: TGTGCCAGCAGCCTGTGGACAGGGGATGACACTGAAGCTTTCTTT
CDR3: CASSLWTGDDTEAFF

J: TRBJ2-5
V: TRBV7-9
size: few
D: .
DNA: TGTGCCAGCAGCTTACAGGAGGGGACCCAGTACTTC
CDR3: CASSLQEGTQYF

J: TRBJ2-5
V: TRBV7-6
size: .
D: .
DNA: TGTGCCAGCAGCTTAGGCATGAGGGAGACCCAGTACTTC
CDR3: CASSLGMRETQYF

J: TRBJ2-2
V: TRBV9
size: .
D: .
DNA: TGTGCCAGCAGCGGAGGTAGTGGAACCGGGGAGCTGTTTTTT
CDR3: CASSGGSGTGELFF

J: TRBJ1-6
V: TRBV5-6
size: few
D: TRBD1
DNA: TGTGCCAGCCTTCGACAGGGAGGAAATTCACCCCTCCACTTT
CDR3: CASLRQGGNSPLHF

J: TRBJ2-2
V: TRBV6-5
size: .
D: .
DNA: TGTGCCAGCAGTATCTACCTCGGGGAGCTGTTTTTT
CDR3: CASSIYLGELFF